This T cell receptor (beta chain) was recorded in a study of T cell responses to AZD1222 COVID-19 vaccine. This clone has only one observation. What it recognizes is unknown. The CDR3 covers 13 residues. Trimming cost V 3 bases and J 5 bases, with 10 bases left between them. Germline CDR1 LGHDT, CDR2 YNNKEL (reference sequence). Study-wide findings and caveats: Rises in breadth and depth of Spike-specific TCRs came after two AZD1222 doses. Most donors were white British and more were female, and clonal diversity was possibly underestimated.

Combined were second doses at about 4 or about 12 weeks. Only in-frame clones appear in the TCRdb table, and some are missing; sequencing was by immunoSEQ multiplex PCR. The sample records tens of thousands of clones, almost 90% being singletons. The sequence was obtained from an adult who received the AZD1222 COVID-19 vaccine. The material was peripheral blood, obtained 28 days after the second AZD1222 dose. The genes are TRBV3-1 (or the pseudogene TRBV3-2) and TRBJ2-5; D gene unclear. The CDR3 DNA follows: TGTGCCAGCAGCCAGATGGTCGGGGAGACCCAGTACTTC. It translates to CASSQMVGETQYF.